Below, 8 T cell receptor beta chains from the same sample are listed, as sequenced in a study of control samples from healthy donors and cancer patients. Assay: immunoSEQ multiplex PCR; the TCRdb copy retains only in-frame clones and omits some. Of 200,000 to 250,000 clones in the sample, 85% to 95% are singletons; the top ten hold roughly 1.6%. Sequences were obtained from blood. The receptors here all came from a man between 45 and 60 years old in good health.

This clone was picked up one time. The V and J genes are TRBV3-1 (or the pseudogene TRBV3-2) and TRBJ1-2; TRBD1 is a possible D gene (5 bases). Germline V gives CDR1 LGHDT, CDR2 YNNKEL (reference sequence). This CDR3 is built from 15 residues. Trimming left V 4 bases short and J 1 base short, with 13 bases between. Written as DNA, the CDR3 is TGTGCCAGCAGCCCAGATGGGGCGGTTAACTATGGCTACACCTTC. Its protein is CASSPDGAVNYGYTF.

CDR3 sequence reads: CATSESGQNTEAFF. CDR3 sequence (DNA): TGTGCCACCAGTGAATCAGGACAGAACACTGAAGCTTTCTTT. The V call is TRBV24-1, the J call TRBJ1-1; maybe TRBD1 (5 bases). Germline CDR1 is KGHDR and CDR2 is SFDVKD. V dropped 4 bases and J dropped 1 base, with 9 bases sitting between them. The CDR3 has 14 amino acids.

This rearrangement joins TRBV7-9 to TRBJ1-4; D ambiguous. This CDR3 spans 14 amino acids. Trimming pared 1 base from V and 8 bases from J, leaving 11 bases between. Germline V gene lookup returns CDR1 SEHNR and CDR2 FQNEAQ (reference sequence). In DNA, the CDR3 is TGTGCCAGCAGCTTAGTTGTCCTACCCGAAAAACTGTTTTTT. Translating gives CASSLVVLPEKLFF.

The V and J genes are TRBV19 and TRBJ1-1; D gene uncertain. The CDR3 covers 14 residues. Trimming removed 3 bases at V and 6 bases at J, with 14 bases between. Germline assignment: CDR1 LNHDA and CDR2 SQIVND (reference sequence). The CDR3 is CASSMALVAAEAFF. Written as DNA, the CDR3 is TGTGCCAGTAGTATGGCTCTGGTCGCCGCTGAAGCTTTCTTT.

This sequence joins TRBV27 and TRBJ1-6; D remains ambiguous. The germline V and J ends were trimmed by 1 base and 4 bases, with 8 bases remaining between them. This CDR3 is built from 15 residues. Germline loops: CDR1 MNHEY, CDR2 SMNVEV (reference sequence). The DNA of the CDR3 is TGTGCCAGCAGTTTATATCAGAATTATAATTCACCCCTCCACTTT. Its translation is CASSLYQNYNSPLHF.

V is TRBV5-6 and J is TRBJ1-1; TRBD1 matches at 10 bases. V shed 6 bases and J 4 bases; nucleotides not matched to a gene: 6. The CDR3 sequence is 14 residues long. The germline V gene has CDR1 SGHDT and CDR2 YYEEEE. The CDR3 is CASNGQGGFTEAFF. DNA for the CDR3: TGTGCCAGCAACGGACAGGGGGGTTTCACTGAAGCTTTCTTT.

The genes are TRBV6-1 and TRBJ2-7, with 8 bases aligning to TRBD1. V shed 2 bases and J 5 bases; nucleotides not matched to a gene: 5. The germline V gene has CDR1 MNHNS and CDR2 SASEGT. The CDR3 spans 14 residues. CDR3 sequence (DNA): TGTGCCAGCAGTGAAAGGACAGGGACCCACGAGCAGTACTTC. It encodes CASSERTGTHEQYF.

This clone has a single count. The chain links TRBV19 to TRBJ1-2; D remains ambiguous. V lost 11 bases, J lost 0 bases, and 7 bases lay in between. The CDR3 length is 11 residues. The germline V gene has CDR1 LNHDA and CDR2 SQIVND (reference sequence). CDR3 coding DNA: TGTGCCTCATGGACTAACTATGGCTACACCTTC. It codes for CASWTNYGYTF.